This T cell receptor beta chain appears in the sequencing data of a study of OX40 agonist ivuxolimab in advanced cancers. Whole-study context: Patients received intravenous ivuxolimab every 2 weeks at 0.01 to 10 mg/kg. With a range of roughly 20 to 80, age averaged approximately 64 years, and around 83% were male. Having had anti-PD-1, anti-PD-L1 or anti-CTLA-4 therapy before was allowed, and approximately 40% had some.

As to this clone: As yet, its antigen is unknown.

Sequencing was performed with immunoSEQ multiplex PCR; in TCRdb, only in-frame clones are kept and a portion is missing. Of 60,000 to 90,000 clones listed, about 87% are singletons. Study findings and constraints: It was not determined which antigens were specifically recognized by the peripheral T cells that had undergone clonal expansion.

V was pared by 3 bases and J by 9 bases, with 6 bases of the junction left unmatched. The CDR3 consists of 15 residues. Germline V gene data show CDR1 as KGHSH and CDR2 as LQKENI. The chain couples TRBV18 to TRBJ2-1; 12 bases are shared with TRBD2. The specimen comprised CD4+ or CD8+ T cells sorted from blood, sampled in a trial of the OX40 agonist ivuxolimab. The sequence was obtained from an adult with an advanced solid tumor such as melanoma, head and neck, liver or kidney cancer. The chain's CDR3 is CASSPSSGGAGEQFF. Written as DNA, the CDR3 is TGTGCCAGCTCACCGTCTAGCGGGGGGGCAGGTGAGCAGTTCTTC.